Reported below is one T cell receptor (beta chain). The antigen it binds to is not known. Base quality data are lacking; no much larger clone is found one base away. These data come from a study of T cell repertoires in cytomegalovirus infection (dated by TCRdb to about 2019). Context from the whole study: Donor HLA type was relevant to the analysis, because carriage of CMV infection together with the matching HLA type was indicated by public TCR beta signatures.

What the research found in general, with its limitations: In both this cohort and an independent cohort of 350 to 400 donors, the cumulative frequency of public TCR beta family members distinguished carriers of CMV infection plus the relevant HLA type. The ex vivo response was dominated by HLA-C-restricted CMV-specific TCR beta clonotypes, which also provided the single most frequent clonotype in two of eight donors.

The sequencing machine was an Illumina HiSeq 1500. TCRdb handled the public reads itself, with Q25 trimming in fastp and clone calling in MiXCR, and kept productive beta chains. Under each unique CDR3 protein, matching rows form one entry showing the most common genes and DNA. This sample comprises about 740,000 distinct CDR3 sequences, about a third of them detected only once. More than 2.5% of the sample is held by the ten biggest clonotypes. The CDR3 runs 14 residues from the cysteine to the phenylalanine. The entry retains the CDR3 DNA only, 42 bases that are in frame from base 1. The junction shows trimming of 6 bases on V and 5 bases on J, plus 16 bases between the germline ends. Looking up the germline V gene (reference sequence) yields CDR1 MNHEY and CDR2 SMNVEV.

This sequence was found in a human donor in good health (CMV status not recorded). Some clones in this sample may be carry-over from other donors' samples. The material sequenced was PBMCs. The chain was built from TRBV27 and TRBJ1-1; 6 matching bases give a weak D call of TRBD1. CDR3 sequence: CASRVGGGPTEAFF. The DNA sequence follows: TGTGCCAGCAGGGTAGGGGGGGGGCCAACTGAAGCTTTCTTT.